The T cell receptor (beta chain) under discussion was sequenced for a study of shared clonotypes between healthy human individuals. About the research overall: The study enrolled two women and a few men aged 18 to 49. Whole-study findings and limits: It was the few donors that limited the genetic and exposure-history diversity represented.

V lost 1 base and J 8 bases, leaving 12 bases between the germline ends. Germline CDR1 reads SGHTA; CDR2 reads FQGNSA. CDR3 length equals 14 residues. A remark on this clone: Its target is not known.

Per the authors' pipeline: ImmunoSEQ sequences covered only the junction and lacked quality scores; filtering therefore differed. TCRdb's copy holds only in-frame clones and misses some; the assay was immunoSEQ multiplex PCR. V, J and clone size derive from that table, while D and trimming were established from the DNA sequence. The sample has hundreds of thousands of clones, about 85% seen once. The chain recombines TRBV7-2 with TRBJ2-1; tentatively, D is TRBD1 or TRBD2 (5 bases each). This receptor was obtained from a woman in her 40s in good health. Some clones in this sample may be carry-over from other donors' samples. Input material: PBMCs. CDR3 in DNA: TGTGCCAGCAGCTTAGGGGACCCAGGGCATGAGCAGTTCTTC. It is translated as CASSLGDPGHEQFF.